The present entry profiles one TCR beta chain with its context. The data were obtained in a study of blood T cells in healthy people across ages. Then a second PCR, running about 6 to 11 cycles, was carried out with a sample-barcoded 5' primer and a J-beta primer mix. One entry per CDR3 protein, called by TCRdb with MiXCR from the 5' RACE reads. The profile shows 780,000 or so distinct CDR3 sequences, roughly 50% of them singletons. The sequence derives from a man in his forties in good health. The specimen sequenced was blood.

CDR3 in DNA: TGCAGCGTTGAAGGGGAGTTGAGGCGGACCCAGTACTTC. Protein product: CSVEGELRRTQYF. The chain links TRBV29-1 to TRBJ2-5; D is possibly TRBD2 (5 bases). Per the germline V gene, CDR1 is SQVTM and CDR2 is ANQGSEA. This CDR3 is built from 13 residues. Trimming pared 1 base from V and 7 bases from J, leaving 13 bases between. The full variable domain, rest sourced from reference TRBV29-1 and TRBJ2-5, is SAVISQKPSRDICQRGTSLTIQCQVDSQVTMMFWYRQQPGQSLTLIATANQGSEATYESGFVIDKFPISRPNLTFSTLTVSNMSPEDSSIYLCSVEGELRRTQYFGPGTRLLVL.